The subject of this entry is one T cell receptor beta chain. Its antigen remains unidentified. The data originate from a study of Graves' ophthalmopathy and Graves' hyperthyroidism. The wider study: Before any treatment, peripheral blood was taken at the initial diagnosis.

Study-wide points: Separation of ophthalmopathy from stable hyperthyroidism was achieved by a 13-signature model, at around 90% sensitivity and just over 80% specificity. Blood repertoires reportedly contained most expanded thyroid clonotypes above 0.001 frequency.

V dropped 5 bases and J dropped 4; count of bases not matched to a gene: 9. Per the germline V gene, CDR1 is SGHVS and CDR2 is FQNEAQ. This CDR3 comprises 15 residues. Patients were excluded if they had other autoimmune diseases or uncontrolled infections, and likewise if pregnancy or lactation applied. Scientists amplified the TCR beta CDR3 regions from RNA transcripts. Amplification began with first-round RT-PCR using HTBI primers, then second-round multiplex PCR was performed. TCRdb fed the multiplex PCR reads into MiXCR, producing one record per CDR3 protein. This table has hundreds of thousands of distinct CDR3 sequences, roughly 40% appearing once.

This receptor was obtained from an adult man with Graves' ophthalmopathy. The chain joins TRBV7-8 to TRBJ2-7; 9 nucleotides line up with TRBD1. The material sequenced was peripheral blood. CDR3 nucleotide sequence: TGTGCCAGCAGCCCGTGGACAGGGGTGGGGTACGAGCAGTACTTC. This encodes CASSPWTGVGYEQYF.